What follows is one TCR beta chain and its context. The record originates from a study of control samples from healthy donors and cancer patients. Sequencing used immunoSEQ multiplex PCR; TCRdb keeps in-frame clones, though not all of them. The sample has 150,000 to 200,000 clones, roughly 88% seen once. This CDR3 has 12 residues. Trimming took off 9 bases at V and 0 bases at J, with 9 bases between the two ends. Germline V gene sequence: CDR1 MDHEN, CDR2 SYDVKM. Material for sequencing was blood. The receptor comes from a woman between 25 and 40 years old in good health. The chain couples TRBV28 to TRBJ2-7; D is tentatively TRBD1 or TRBD2 (5 bases each). The CDR3 spells CASGTFSYEQYF. The CDR3 bases are TGTGCCAGTGGGACCTTCTCCTACGAGCAGTACTTC.